The rows below give T cell receptor beta chains drawn from one sample of a study of blood T cell repertoires in COVID-19. Profiled with immunoSEQ multiplex PCR; TCRdb holds only in-frame clones, not every one. The sample consists of some 200,000 clones, 88% of them appearing once. The sample was peripheral blood. Every receptor here comes from a man aged 70-80 years with acute or convalescent COVID-19. Both conserved end residues are part of each CDR3. Each record gives: V gene, D gene, J gene, clone size, CDR3 DNA, CDR3 protein. A D gene is named only where the DNA matches it firmly. Clone size is given for some rows only: seen once, a few or many times, or a class if the clone is expanded.

TRBV5-5	TRBD2	TRBJ2-7	.	TGTGCCAGCAGCTTTCTGCGGGGGACGGACTACGAGCAGTACTTC	CASSFLRGTDYEQYF
TRBV13	TRBD1	TRBJ2-7	.	TGTGCCAGCAGCCCGCGACAGGGGCCGCGTGACGAGCAGTACTTC	CASSPRQGPRDEQYF
TRBV5-4	TRBD2	TRBJ2-1	.	TGTGCCAGCCGACTAGCGGGCATGAATGAGCAGTTCTTC	CASRLAGMNEQFF
TRBV6-5	.	TRBJ1-2	.	TGTGCCAGCACCATAAATAGAAACTATGGCTACACCTTC	CASTINRNYGYTF
TRBV7-2	TRBD2	TRBJ2-1	once	TGTGCCAGCAGCTTAGCAGCGGGAGGGTTTGGTAATGAGCAGTTCTTC	CASSLAAGGFGNEQFF
TRBV15	TRBD2	TRBJ2-7	.	TGTGCCACCAGCCGATGGACTAGCGGGACACTTTACGAGCAGTACTTC	CATSRWTSGTLYEQYF
TRBV18	TRBD1	TRBJ1-2	.	TGTGCCAGCTCAACCAACAGGGGAGGCGGCTATGGCTACACCTTC	CASSTNRGGGYGYTF
TRBV7-2	.	TRBJ2-1	.	TGTGCCAGCAGCTTAACCGTACAGGATGAGCAGTTCTTC	CASSLTVQDEQFF
TRBV5-6	.	TRBJ1-1	many	TGTGCCAGCAGCTTTTCCGCTGAAGCTTTCTTT	CASSFSAEAFF
TRBV5-1	.	TRBJ2-3	.	TGCGCCAGCAGCTTGGCGGTTTCCTGGGACACCGATACGCAGTATTTT	CASSLAVSWDTDTQYF
TRBV27	.	TRBJ2-1	.	TGTGCCAGCAGTTTGACTAGTTCCATAGTTACTGATGAGCAGTTCTTC	CASSLTSSIVTDEQFF
TRBV7-3	TRBD2	TRBJ2-1	.	TGTGCCAGCAGCCAACGTTCCGGGACTAGCGTTAGCTCCTACAATGAGCAGTTCTTC	CASSQRSGTSVSSYNEQFF
TRBV14	.	TRBJ1-1	many	TGTGCCAGCAGCCAAATAAGTGGCAGTGAAGCTTTCTTT	CASSQISGSEAFF
TRBV5-1	.	TRBJ1-5	.	TGCGCCAGCAGCTTGGACAGCCCGAATCAGCCCCAGCATTTT	CASSLDSPNQPQHF
TRBV5-4	.	TRBJ1-2	.	TGTGCCAGCAGTACAGGGAACTATGGCTACACCTTC	CASSTGNYGYTF
TRBV2	.	TRBJ1-1	.	TGTGCCAGCAGAACCCTGGGGGGGAACACTGAAGCTTTCTTT	CASRTLGGNTEAFF
TRBV5-4	TRBD1	TRBJ2-7	.	TGTGCCAGCAGCTTCGGCAGGGGGCGTTCCTACGAGCAGTACTTC	CASSFGRGRSYEQYF
TRBV4-3	.	TRBJ2-3	.	TGCGCCAGCAGCCAAGGTATTGAGGGCTTAACGGGAGATACGCAGTATTTT	CASSQGIEGLTGDTQYF
TRBV24-1	.	TRBJ2-1	many	TGTGCCACCAGTGAGGAGAAGCGGGAGCAGTTCTTC	CATSEEKREQFF
TRBV11-2	TRBD2	TRBJ2-2	.	TGTGCCAGCAGCTTAGAGAGCGGGAGGTTTTCCGGGGAGCTGTTTTTT	CASSLESGRFSGELFF
TRBV6-5	.	TRBJ1-5	once	TGTGCCAGCAGTTCAACAGGGTTGCAGCCCCAGCATTTT	CASSSTGLQPQHF
TRBV9	.	TRBJ2-5	.	TGTGCCAGCAGCGAAGGCACGAGGGACCAAGAGACCCAGTACTTC	CASSEGTRDQETQYF
TRBV7-2	TRBD1	TRBJ2-2	.	TGTGCCAGCAGCTTGACAGGGATAGCCGGGGAGCTGTTTTTT	CASSLTGIAGELFF
TRBV4-2	TRBD1	TRBJ2-7	once	TGTGCCAGCAGCCCTACCCACAGGGGGCGAACCTACGAGCAGTACTTC	CASSPTHRGRTYEQYF
TRBV5-4	.	TRBJ1-1	few	TGTGCCAGCAGCCGAGCCTCGGGGGGGTTATCTAACACTGAAGCTTTCTTT	CASSRASGGLSNTEAFF
TRBV28	.	TRBJ2-7	.	TGTGCCAGCAGTTTCTCCGGGACTGCACTCTACGAGCAGTACTTC	CASSFSGTALYEQYF
TRBV28	.	TRBJ1-2	.	TGTGCCAGCAGTTTAGGTTCAGTTCTGTATGGCTACACCTTC	CASSLGSVLYGYTF
TRBV7-3	TRBD2	TRBJ2-3	.	TGTGCCAGCAGCTTAAAAGGGAGGGCCCTCGGCACAGATACGCAGTATTTT	CASSLKGRALGTDTQYF
TRBV6-5	.	TRBJ2-2	once	TGTGCCAGCAGCACCCAGGGGACCGGGGAGCTGTTTTTT	CASSTQGTGELFF
TRBV7-2	.	TRBJ2-7	.	TGTGCCAGCAGCTTAGTTGGCAGGGGAGATGAGCAGTACTTC	CASSLVGRGDEQYF
TRBV14	TRBD2	TRBJ2-2	.	TGTGCCAGCAGCCAACAACTAGCGGGCACCGGGGAGCTGTTTTTT	CASSQQLAGTGELFF
TRBV6-6	TRBD1	TRBJ2-7	.	TGTGCCAGCAGTTACTCGGGGCAGGGGGCGTCCTACGAGCAGTACTTC	CASSYSGQGASYEQYF
TRBV7-8	TRBD2	TRBJ2-6	.	TGTGCCAGCAGCTTAGGGGTAGCGGGAGTGCCCGGGGCCAACGTCCTGACTTTC	CASSLGVAGVPGANVLTF
TRBV12-3/TRBV12-4	.	TRBJ2-1	.	TGTGCCAGCAGTTTAGGTCAGGTCGATGAGCAGTTCTTC	CASSLGQVDEQFF
TRBV29-1	TRBD1	TRBJ2-7	.	TGCAGCGTCGGACAGGGATCCTCCGAGCAGTACTTC	CSVGQGSSEQYF
TRBV6-5	TRBD1	TRBJ1-1	.	TGTGCCAGCAGTTACTTCCAGGGGGAGAACACTGAAGCTTTCTTT	CASSYFQGENTEAFF
TRBV10-2	.	TRBJ1-1	.	TGCGCCAGCAGTGTTGGGGGAGGCGGCGGTTGGAACACTGAAGCTTTCTTT	CASSVGGGGGWNTEAFF
TRBV6-2/TRBV6-3	.	TRBJ1-4	once	TGTGCCAGCAGTTTCCTTCAGGGCTCGGAGGGAAAACTGTTTTTT	CASSFLQGSEGKLFF
TRBV2	TRBD1	TRBJ2-7	.	TGTGCCAGCAGTGATGGACAGGCCTACGAGCAGTACTTC	CASSDGQAYEQYF
TRBV9	.	TRBJ2-1	.	TGTGCCAGCAGCGTAGGGACCGGGACTGACTACAATGAGCAGTTCTTC	CASSVGTGTDYNEQFF